Presented here are 5 T cell receptor beta chains from one specimen sequenced in a study of cytomegalovirus exposure and HLA in healthy donors. The primer mix had 60 Vbeta and 13 Jbeta primers. Using immunoSEQ multiplex PCR, the repertoire was profiled, and TCRdb retains in-frame clones only, with some absent. Of fewer than 80,000 clones listed, less than 85% were seen once; the top ten hold roughly 5.7%. Sequenced: PBMCs. The receptors shown here come from a woman aged 25 to 39 in good health and CMV-seronegative.

The chain carries TRBV7-3 and TRBJ2-1, with TRBD1 identical over 12 bases. Germline loops: CDR1 SGHTA, CDR2 FQGTGA. The V gene end was trimmed by 2 bases and the J gene end by 7 bases; junction bases not matched to a gene: 9. The length of the CDR3 is 17 residues. For the CDR3, the DNA is TGTGCCAGCAGCTTACGTGGTGGGACAGGGGGCATGAATGAGCAGTTCTTC. It codes for CASSLRGGTGGMNEQFF.

The rearrangement joins TRBV5-1 to TRBJ1-5; possible D gene TRBD1, 6 bases. The CDR3 covers 14 residues. Germline CDR1 SGHRS, CDR2 YFSETQ. Trimming left V 4 bases short and J 1 base short, with 9 bases between. The CDR3 DNA reads TGCGCCAGCAGCGAAGGACAGAGCAATCAGCCCCAGCATTTT. Translated: CASSEGQSNQPQHF.

This clone was seen more than once but under ten times. Relative to the germline gene, one junction end is altered; a read error may explain this. The J gene is TRBJ2-1, the V gene TRBV30; D might be TRBD1 (6 bases). Germline V CDR1 and CDR2: GTSNPN, SVGIG (reference sequence). This CDR3 contains 16 residues. The CDR3 region has the DNA TGTGCCTGGACCAGTCCCGGGACAAGGGGTTACAGTGAGCAGTTCTTC. Translating it yields CAWTSPGTRGYSEQFF.

This clone was counted between two and nine times. The V gene is TRBV30, the J gene TRBJ2-5, with D possibly TRBD2 on 5 matching bases. The CDR3 runs 15 residues. Germline V gives CDR1 GTSNPN, CDR2 SVGIG (reference sequence). V lost 2 bases and J 1 base, leaving 14 bases between the germline ends. CDR3 nucleotides: TGTGCCTGGAGTCCCCTCTCAGCGGTCCAAGAGACCCAGTACTTC. Its protein product is CAWSPLSAVQETQYF.

The J gene is TRBJ2-3, the V gene TRBV7-9, with 11 bases matching TRBD1. With 4 bases clipped from V and 2 bases from J, the junction kept 5 bases outside the gene matches. The germline V gene has CDR1 SEHNR and CDR2 FQNEAQ (reference sequence). CDR3 length: 16 residues. The CDR3 here is CASSSGQGAFTDTQYF. CDR3 DNA sequence: TGTGCCAGCAGCTCTGGACAGGGGGCTTTCACAGATACGCAGTATTTT.